A selection of T cell receptor beta chains follows, all from one sample in a study of blood T cell repertoires in COVID-19. Some clones are missing from TCRdb's copy, which holds only in-frame ones; the method was immunoSEQ multiplex PCR. Among approximately 260,000 clones listed, less than 85% were seen once. The specimen was peripheral blood. These TCRs come from a man aged 55 to 70 who had recovered from COVID-19. Each CDR3 is given with its conserved first and last residue. A D gene is named only where the DNA matches it firmly. Some rows have no size entry. The others give once, few or many, or a class for an expanded clone.

j_call clone_size v_call d_call cdr3_aa cdr3_nt
TRBJ2-2 - TRBV19 TRBD2 CASSGGRRTGELFF TGTGCCAGTAGTGGCGGGAGGCGGACCGGGGAGCTGTTTTTT
TRBJ1-6 once TRBV10-3 TRBD1 CAIRKNIRDRKYSPLHF TGTGCCATCAGGAAAAATATCCGGGACAGAAAATATTCACCCCTCCACTTT
TRBJ1-2 - TRBV6-5 TRBD1 CASSYAGTGPNYGYTF TGTGCCAGCAGTTACGCTGGGACAGGCCCTAACTATGGCTACACCTTC
TRBJ2-3 - TRBV11-2 TRBD2 CASSQTSGRLDTQYF TGTGCCAGCAGCCAGACTAGCGGGAGATTAGATACGCAGTATTTT
TRBJ1-1 - TRBV6-5 TRBD1 CASKRQGGNTEAFF TGTGCCAGCAAAAGACAGGGGGGGAACACTGAAGCTTTCTTT
TRBJ2-7 - TRBV6-5 TRBD2 CASSYGGGNEQYF TGTGCCAGCAGTTACGGGGGAGGGAACGAGCAGTACTTC
TRBJ2-4 - TRBV7-3 TRBD1 CASSKRTGVRVVIQYF TGTGCCAGCAGCAAGCGGACAGGGGTTCGCGTAGTCATTCAGTACTTC
TRBJ2-6 once TRBV27 - CASSPRDNSGANVLTF TGTGCCAGCAGCCCCAGGGACAACTCTGGGGCCAACGTCCTGACTTTC
TRBJ1-3 - TRBV11-3 - CASSSSRGSGNTIYF TGTGCCAGCAGCTCATCGCGGGGCTCTGGAAACACCATATATTTT
TRBJ2-7 - TRBV11-2 - CASSLEVPRDEQYF TGTGCCAGCAGCTTAGAGGTCCCGAGGGACGAGCAGTACTTC
TRBJ1-2 - TRBV7-9 TRBD1 CASSTPTGTIGGYTF TGTGCCAGCAGCACCCCGACAGGGACCATTGGAGGCTACACCTTC
TRBJ1-3 once TRBV2 TRBD1 CASSSDRVGNTIYF TGTGCCAGCAGTTCGGACAGGGTTGGAAACACCATATATTTT
TRBJ2-2 - TRBV3-1/TRBV3-2 - CASSQDRGWTGELFF TGTGCCAGCAGCCAAGACCGAGGATGGACCGGGGAGCTGTTTTTT
TRBJ2-5 - TRBV30 - CAWSVQVGETQYF TGTGCCTGGAGTGTACAGGTGGGGGAGACCCAGTACTTC
TRBJ2-1 - TRBV11-2 TRBD1 CASSLDTGGFEEQFF TGTGCCAGCAGCTTAGACACAGGGGGGTTTGAAGAGCAGTTCTTC
TRBJ2-1 - TRBV2 - CASTSGYNEQFF TGTGCCAGCACTTCAGGGTACAATGAGCAGTTCTTC
TRBJ1-1 - TRBV19 - CASSIGTVNTEAFF TGTGCCAGTAGTATAGGCACGGTGAACACTGAAGCTTTCTTT
TRBJ2-4 - TRBV2 TRBD2 CASSREGVQKNIQYF TGTGCCAGCAGTCGGGAGGGCGTGCAAAAAAACATTCAGTACTTC
TRBJ2-3 few TRBV5-8 TRBD2 CASSVGLAGPLTDTQYF TGTGCCAGCAGCGTTGGACTAGCGGGACCCCTCACAGATACGCAGTATTTT
TRBJ2-7 - TRBV3-1/TRBV3-2 TRBD1 CASSQRQGLNEQYF TGTGCCAGCAGCCAAAGACAGGGGCTAAACGAGCAGTACTTC
TRBJ2-3 - TRBV24-1 TRBD1 CATSDRPGTGTDTQYF TGTGCCACCAGTGATCGTCCCGGGACAGGGACAGATACGCAGTATTTT
TRBJ2-7 - TRBV28 TRBD2 CASSRGLYEQYF TGTGCCAGCAGTAGGGGACTATACGAGCAGTACTTC
TRBJ1-2 - TRBV6-1 - CASSDRGEGYTF TGTGCCAGCAGTGACAGAGGAGAGGGCTACACCTTC
TRBJ2-5 - TRBV3-1/TRBV3-2 TRBD2 CASSQDPAGGSVAQYF TGTGCCAGCAGCCAAGATCCAGCGGGGGGGTCCGTGGCCCAGTACTTC
TRBJ1-2 - TRBV6-2/TRBV6-3 - CASSYSTEVYGYTF TGTGCCAGCAGTTACTCGACAGAGGTCTATGGCTACACCTTC
TRBJ2-7 - TRBV6-5 - CASSYSGTRYEQYF TGTGCCAGCAGTTACTCCGGGACACGCTACGAGCAGTACTTC